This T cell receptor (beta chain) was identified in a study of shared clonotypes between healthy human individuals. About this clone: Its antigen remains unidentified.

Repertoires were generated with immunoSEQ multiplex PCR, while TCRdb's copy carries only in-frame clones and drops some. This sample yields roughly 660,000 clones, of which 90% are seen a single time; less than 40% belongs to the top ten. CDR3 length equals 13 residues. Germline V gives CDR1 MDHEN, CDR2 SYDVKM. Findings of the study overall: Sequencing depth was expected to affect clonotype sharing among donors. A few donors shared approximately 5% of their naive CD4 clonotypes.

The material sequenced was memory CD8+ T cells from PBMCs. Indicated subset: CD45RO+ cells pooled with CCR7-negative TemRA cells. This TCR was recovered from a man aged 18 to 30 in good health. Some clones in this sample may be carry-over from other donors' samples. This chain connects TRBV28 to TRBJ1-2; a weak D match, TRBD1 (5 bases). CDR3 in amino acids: CAVRDGPYYGYTF. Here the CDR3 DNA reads TGTGCTGTCCGGGACGGACCATACTATGGCTACACCTTC.